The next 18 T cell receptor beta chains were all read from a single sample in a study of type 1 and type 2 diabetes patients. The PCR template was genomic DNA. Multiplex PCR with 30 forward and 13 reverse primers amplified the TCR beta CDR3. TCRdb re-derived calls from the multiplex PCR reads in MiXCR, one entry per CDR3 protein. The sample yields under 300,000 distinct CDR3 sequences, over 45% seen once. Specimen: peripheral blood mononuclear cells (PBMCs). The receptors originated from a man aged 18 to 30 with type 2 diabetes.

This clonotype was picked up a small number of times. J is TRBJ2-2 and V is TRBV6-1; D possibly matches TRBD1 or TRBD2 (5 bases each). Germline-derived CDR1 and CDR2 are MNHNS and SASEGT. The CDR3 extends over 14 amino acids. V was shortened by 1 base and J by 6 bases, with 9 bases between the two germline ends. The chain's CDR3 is CASSEGGDPGELFF. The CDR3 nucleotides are TGTGCCAGCAGTGAAGGAGGGGACCCCGGGGAGCTGTTTTTT.

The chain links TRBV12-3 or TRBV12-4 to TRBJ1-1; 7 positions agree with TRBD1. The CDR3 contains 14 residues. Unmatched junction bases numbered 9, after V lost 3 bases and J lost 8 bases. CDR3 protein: CASSFGRGIPEAFF. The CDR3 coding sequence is TGTGCCAGCAGTTTTGGCAGGGGGATACCCGAAGCTTTCTTT.

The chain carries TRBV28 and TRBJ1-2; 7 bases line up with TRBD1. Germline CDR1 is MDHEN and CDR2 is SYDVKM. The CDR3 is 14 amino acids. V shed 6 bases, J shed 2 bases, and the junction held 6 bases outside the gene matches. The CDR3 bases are TGTGCCAGCAGGTCCCAGGGGGGGAACTATGGCTACACCTTC. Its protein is CASRSQGGNYGYTF.

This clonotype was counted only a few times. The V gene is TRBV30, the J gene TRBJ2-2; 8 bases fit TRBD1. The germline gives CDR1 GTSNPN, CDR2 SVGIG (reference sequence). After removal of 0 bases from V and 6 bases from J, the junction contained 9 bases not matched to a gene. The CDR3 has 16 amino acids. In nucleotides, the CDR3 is TGTGCCTGGAGTGTAAGGGCGGCAGGGGGCCCCGGGGAGCTGTTTTTT. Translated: CAWSVRAAGGPGELFF.

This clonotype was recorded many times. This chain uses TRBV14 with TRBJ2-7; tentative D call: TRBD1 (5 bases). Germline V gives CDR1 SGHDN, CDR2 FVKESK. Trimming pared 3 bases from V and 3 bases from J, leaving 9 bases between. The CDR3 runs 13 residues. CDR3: CASSHGRDYEQYF. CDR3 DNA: TGTGCCAGCAGCCATGGCAGGGACTACGAGCAGTACTTC. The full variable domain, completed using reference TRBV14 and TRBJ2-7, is EAGVTQFPSHSVIEKGQTVTLRCDPISGHDNLYWYRRVMGKEIKFLLHFVKESKQDESGMPNNRFLAERTGGTYSTLKVQPAELEDSGVYFCASSHGRDYEQYFGPGTRLTVT.

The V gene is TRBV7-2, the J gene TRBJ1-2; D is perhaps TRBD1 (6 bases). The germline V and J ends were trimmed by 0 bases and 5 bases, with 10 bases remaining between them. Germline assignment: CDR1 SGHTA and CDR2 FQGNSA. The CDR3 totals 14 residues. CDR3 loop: CASSLAMQGYGYTF. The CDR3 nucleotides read TGTGCCAGCAGCTTAGCAATGCAGGGGTATGGCTACACCTTC.

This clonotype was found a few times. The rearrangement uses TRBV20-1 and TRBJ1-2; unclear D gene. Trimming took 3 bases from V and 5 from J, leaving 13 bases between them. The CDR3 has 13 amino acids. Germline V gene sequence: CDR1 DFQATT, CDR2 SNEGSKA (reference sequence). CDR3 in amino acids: CSAREDEGYGYTF. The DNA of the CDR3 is TGCAGTGCTAGGGAGGATGAGGGTTATGGCTACACCTTC.

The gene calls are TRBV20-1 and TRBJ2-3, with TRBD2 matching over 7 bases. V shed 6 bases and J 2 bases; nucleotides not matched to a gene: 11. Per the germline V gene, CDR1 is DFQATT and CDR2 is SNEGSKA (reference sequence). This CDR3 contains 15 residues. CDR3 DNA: TGCAGTGCACGACCCCTCAGCGGGGTCACAGATACGCAGTATTTT. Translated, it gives CSARPLSGVTDTQYF.

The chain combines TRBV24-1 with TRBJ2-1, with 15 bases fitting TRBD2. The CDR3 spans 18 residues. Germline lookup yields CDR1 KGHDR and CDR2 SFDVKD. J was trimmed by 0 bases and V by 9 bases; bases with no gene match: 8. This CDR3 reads CATLPGLAGGLSYNEQFF. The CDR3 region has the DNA TGTGCCACCCTGCCGGGACTAGCGGGGGGTCTCTCCTACAATGAGCAGTTCTTC.

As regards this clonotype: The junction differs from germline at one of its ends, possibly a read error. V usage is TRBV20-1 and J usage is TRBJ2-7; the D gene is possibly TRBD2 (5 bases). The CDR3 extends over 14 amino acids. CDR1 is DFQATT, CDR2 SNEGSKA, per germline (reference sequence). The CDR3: CSAPERGSTYKQYF. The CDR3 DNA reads TGCAGTGCTCCCGAGCGAGGGTCGACCTACAAGCAGTACTTC.

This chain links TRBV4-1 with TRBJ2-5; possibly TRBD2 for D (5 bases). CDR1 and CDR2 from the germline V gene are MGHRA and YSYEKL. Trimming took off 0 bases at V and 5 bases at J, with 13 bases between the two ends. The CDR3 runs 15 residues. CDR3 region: CASSQEGTRRETQYF. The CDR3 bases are TGCGCCAGCAGCCAAGAGGGAACTAGGCGGGAGACCCAGTACTTC.

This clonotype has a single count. The CDR3 spells CASSFDYGTDTQYF. The CDR3 DNA follows: TGTGCCAGCAGCTTCGACTACGGCACAGATACGCAGTATTTT. The rearrangement uses TRBV7-3 and TRBJ2-3, with a weak D call TRBD2 (5 bases). CDR3 length equals 14 residues. Germline V lookup: CDR1 SGHTA, CDR2 FQGTGA. V was cut by 3 bases and J by 1 base, with 8 bases left in between.

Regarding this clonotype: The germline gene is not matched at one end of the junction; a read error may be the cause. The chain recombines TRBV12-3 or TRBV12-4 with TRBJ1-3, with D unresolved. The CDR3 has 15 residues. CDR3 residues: CASSPDRNSGNTINF. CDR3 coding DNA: TGTGCCAGCAGTCCCGACCGGAACTCTGGAAACACCATAAATTTT.

CDR3 coding DNA: TGTGCCAGCTTTTCCCTATTGCGGGGGGGAAAGACCCAGTACTTC. The encoded protein is CASFSLLRGGKTQYF. The chain has TRBV6-5 and TRBJ2-5; 9 nucleotides align to TRBD2. Germline V gene data show CDR1 as MNHEY and CDR2 as SVGAGI. This CDR3 spans 15 amino acids. V lost 8 bases and J lost 6; bases outside the gene matches: 13.

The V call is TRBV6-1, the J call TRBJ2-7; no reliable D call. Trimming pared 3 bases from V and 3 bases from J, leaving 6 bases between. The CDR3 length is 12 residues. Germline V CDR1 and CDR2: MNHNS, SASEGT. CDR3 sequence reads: CASSERYYEQYF. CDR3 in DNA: TGTGCCAGCAGTGAGAGATACTACGAGCAGTACTTC.

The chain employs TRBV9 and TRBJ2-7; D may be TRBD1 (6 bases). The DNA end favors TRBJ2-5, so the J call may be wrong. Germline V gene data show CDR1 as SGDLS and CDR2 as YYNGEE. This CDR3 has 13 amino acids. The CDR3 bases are TGTGCCAGCAGCGTAGGTACAGGGGAGACCCAGTACTTC. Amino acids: CASSVGTGETQYF.

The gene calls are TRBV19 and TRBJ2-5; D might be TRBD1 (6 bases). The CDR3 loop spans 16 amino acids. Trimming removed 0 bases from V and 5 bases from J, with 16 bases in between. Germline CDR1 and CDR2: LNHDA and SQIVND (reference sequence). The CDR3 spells CASSIDRWTARETQYF. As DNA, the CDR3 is TGTGCCAGTAGTATAGACCGATGGACAGCCCGGGAGACCCAGTACTTC.

The chain's CDR3 is CSASKDGYGYTF. The CDR3 nucleotides are TGCAGTGCTAGCAAGGACGGATATGGCTACACCTTC. The V and J genes are TRBV20-1 and TRBJ1-2; D is ambiguous. CDR1 and CDR2 (germline): DFQATT, SNEGSKA (reference sequence). The V end lost 3 bases, the J end lost 5 bases, and 10 bases lay between the germline ends. The CDR3 covers 12 residues.